This T cell receptor (beta chain) stems from a study of T cell responses to AZD1222 COVID-19 vaccine. The study, taken as a whole, reports: Repertoires were obtained solely post-peak T cell response.

Details on this clone: The antigen is undetermined.

J gave up 3 bases and V 5 bases, and 6 bases lay outside the gene matches. Per the germline V gene, CDR1 is MGHRA and CDR2 is YSYEKL. The CDR3 length is 15 residues. Assay used: immunoSEQ multiplex PCR; TCRdb lists only in-frame clones, some missing. The data show about 140,000 clones, with around 90% seen just once and about 3% held by the top ten. The specimen was peripheral blood, collected on day 0 of AZD1222 vaccination. This sequence originates from an adult in good health. This chain uses TRBV4-1 with TRBJ1-1; 10 bases fit TRBD1. CDR3 DNA: TGCGCCAGCAGCGTGACGGGACAGGGGTACACTGAAGCTTTCTTT. Encoded protein: CASSVTGQGYTEAFF.